The 4 T cell receptor beta chains below all came from one sample that was sequenced in a study of cytomegalovirus exposure and HLA in healthy donors. The PCR used 60 Vbeta and 13 Jbeta primers. TCRdb keeps only in-frame clones here, not all; method: immunoSEQ multiplex PCR. Its table lists 150,000 to 200,000 clones. The material sequenced was PBMCs. The receptors here all came from a young woman in good health and CMV-seropositive.

CDR3 coding DNA: TGTGCCAGCAGCCAGGAGGGAGGTGGAGCTTTCTTT. Translation gives CASSQEGGGAFF. The chain links TRBV13 to TRBJ1-1; D is unclear. The V and J ends lost 5 bases and 10 bases respectively, with 14 bases between them. This CDR3 spans 12 amino acids. The germline V gene has CDR1 PRHDT and CDR2 FYEKMQ (reference sequence).

The chain is built from TRBV4-2 and TRBJ2-5, with 9 bases matching TRBD2. The J call may not be correct, given that the DNA end is closer to TRBJ2-7. Germline assignment: CDR1 LGHNA and CDR2 YNFKEQ. The CDR3 runs 16 residues. CDR3 amino acids: CASSQEKAGGPDEQYF. The CDR3 DNA sequence: TGTGCCAGCAGCCAAGAAAAGGCGGGAGGGCCCGACGAGCAGTACTTC.

CDR3 nucleotide sequence: TGTGCCATCAGCCTCGGGACTAGCGGGGGCGTCGGGGAGCTGTTTTTT. Amino acid sequence: CAISLGTSGGVGELFF. This chain joins TRBV10-3 and TRBJ2-2; 14 bases match TRBD2. The J segment lost 7 bases and the V segment lost 6 bases, leaving 7 bases of the junction unmatched. This CDR3 region has 16 residues. The V gene's germline CDR1 is ENHRY and CDR2 SYGVKD.

The V gene is TRBV4-1, the J gene TRBJ2-7; a possible D gene is TRBD1 (6 bases). Germline lookup yields CDR1 MGHRA and CDR2 YSYEKL. The V gene lost 1 base and the J gene lost 3 bases, with 10 bases spanning the gap. The CDR3 is 14 amino acids. The DNA of the CDR3 is TGCGCCAGCAGCCAAGGACTACAGGGCTACGAGCAGTACTTC. It specifies CASSQGLQGYEQYF.